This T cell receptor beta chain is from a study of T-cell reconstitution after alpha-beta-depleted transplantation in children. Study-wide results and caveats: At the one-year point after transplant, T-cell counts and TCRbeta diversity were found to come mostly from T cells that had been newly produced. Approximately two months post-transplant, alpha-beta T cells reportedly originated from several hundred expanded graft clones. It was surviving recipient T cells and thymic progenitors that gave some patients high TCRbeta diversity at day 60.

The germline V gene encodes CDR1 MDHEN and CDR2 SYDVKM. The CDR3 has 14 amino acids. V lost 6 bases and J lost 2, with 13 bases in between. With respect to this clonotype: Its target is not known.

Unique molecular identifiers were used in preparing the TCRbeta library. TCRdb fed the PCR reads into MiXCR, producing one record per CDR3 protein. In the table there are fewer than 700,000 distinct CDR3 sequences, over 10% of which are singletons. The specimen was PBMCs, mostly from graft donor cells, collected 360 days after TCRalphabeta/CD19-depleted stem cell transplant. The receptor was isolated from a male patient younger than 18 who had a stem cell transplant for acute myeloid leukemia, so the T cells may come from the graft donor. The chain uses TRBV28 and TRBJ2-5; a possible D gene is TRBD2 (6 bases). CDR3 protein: CASSNAGTQETQYF. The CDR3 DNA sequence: TGTGCCAGCAGCAACGCAGGGACTCAAGAGACCCAGTACTTC.